These 7 T cell receptor beta chains were all obtained from the same sample, sequenced in a study of blood T cell repertoires in COVID-19. Libraries were prepared by immunoSEQ multiplex PCR; TCRdb keeps only in-frame clonotypes and omits some of them. Counted here are about 180,000 clones, roughly 88% occurring once; the ten biggest clones make up more than 3.5%. Sequencing was performed on peripheral blood. Receptors were obtained from a woman between 25 and 40 years old with acute or convalescent COVID-19.

V is TRBV11-2 and J is TRBJ2-1; no clear D. V lost 4 bases and J lost 12, with 16 bases in between. CDR1 and CDR2 from the germline V gene are SGHAT and FQNNGV. The CDR3 extends over 13 amino acids. DNA of the CDR3: TGTGCCAGCAGCTCCCTGCGCTCGATTGGGCAGTTCTTC. Its protein is CASSSLRSIGQFF. Full variable domain (missing parts from reference TRBV11-2 and TRBJ2-1): EAGVAQSPRYKIIEKRQSVAFWCNPISGHATLYWYQQILGQGPKLLIQFQNNGVVDDSQLPKDRFSAERLKGVDSTLKIQPAKLEDSAVYLCASSSLRSIGQFFGPGTRLTVL.

The gene calls are TRBV2 and TRBJ2-1; possibly TRBD2 for D (6 bases). The V gene's germline CDR1 is SNHLY and CDR2 FYNNEI. V lost 8 bases to trimming and J lost 4 bases, with 15 bases between them. The CDR3 covers 14 residues. The CDR3 reads CASLSPGAYNEQFF. For the CDR3, the DNA is TGTGCCAGCTTGAGTCCGGGAGCATACAATGAGCAGTTCTTC.

The V gene is TRBV7-2, the J gene TRBJ2-7, with D possibly matching TRBD1 (6 bases). The length of the CDR3 is 14 residues. Trimming shortened V by 6 bases and J by 2 bases, and 14 bases separated the two germline ends. From germline, CDR1 is SGHTA and CDR2 FQGNSA. This CDR3 is CASSFYGQTYEQYF. The CDR3, as DNA: TGTGCCAGCAGTTTTTATGGACAGACCTACGAGCAGTACTTC.

This clone occurred a few times. V is TRBV28 and J is TRBJ1-6; TRBD1 aligns across 8 bases. V shed 3 bases and J 9 bases; nucleotides not matched to a gene: 10. The CDR3 consists of 16 residues. CDR1 and CDR2 from the germline V gene are MDHEN and SYDVKM. The CDR3 is CASSFRQGLVISPLHF. The CDR3 DNA follows: TGTGCCAGCAGTTTTCGACAGGGGCTGGTAATTTCACCCCTCCACTTT.

The DNA for the CDR3 is TGTGCCAGCTCACGGGATGCACTTCAGGGGGCCACTGAAGCTTTCTTT. This codes for CASSRDALQGATEAFF. The chain recombines TRBV18 with TRBJ1-1, with 8 nucleotides matching TRBD1. CDR1 is KGHSH, CDR2 LQKENI, per germline. The V segment lost 4 bases and the J segment 4 bases; nucleotides outside the gene matches: 11. This CDR3 is built from 16 residues. Together with reference TRBV18 and TRBJ1-1, the CDR3 gives the full variable domain: NAGVMQNPRHLVRRRGQEARLRCSPMKGHSHVYWYRQLPEEGLKFMVYLQKENIIDESGMPKERFSAEFPKEGPSILRIQQVVRGDSAAYFCASSRDALQGATEAFFGQGTRLTVV.

This rearrangement joins TRBV5-1 to TRBJ2-7; the D is unclear. The CDR3 contains 14 residues. The V end lost 2 bases, the J end lost 5 bases, and 14 bases lay between the germline ends. CDR1 is SGHRS, CDR2 YFSETQ, per germline. The CDR3: CASSFEQFVDEQYF. CDR3 nucleotide sequence: TGCGCCAGCAGCTTCGAGCAATTCGTCGACGAGCAGTACTTC.

The chain uses TRBV6-2 or TRBV6-3 and TRBJ1-5, with D hard to call. V lost 5 bases and J lost 7, with 9 bases in between. The CDR3 spans 12 residues. Germline V gives CDR1 MNHEY, CDR2 SVGEGT. Written as DNA, the CDR3 is TGTGCCAGCAGTAAGCGGTTCCAGCCCCAGCATTTT. Protein product: CASSKRFQPQHF.